Shown below are 21 T cell receptor beta chains from a single sample sequenced in a study of identical twins. TCRdb re-called the 5' RACE reads through MiXCR, storing one row per CDR3 protein. The table shows 150,000 or so distinct CDR3 sequences, with around 3.5% occurring only once. The sample comprised memory T cells sorted from blood. These receptors were taken from a man younger than 35 in good health.

This clonotype appeared many times. CDR3 in amino acids: CATGGGVEQPQHF. The CDR3, as DNA: TGTGCCACAGGGGGGGGGGTGGAACAGCCCCAGCATTTT. The J gene is TRBJ1-5, the V gene TRBV24-1, with a weak D call TRBD1 (6 bases). Germline assignment: CDR1 KGHDR and CDR2 SFDVKD. The CDR3 contains 13 residues. V dropped 10 bases and J dropped 7 bases, with 16 bases sitting between them.

This clonotype was found many times. This chain uses TRBV7-2 with TRBJ2-5; 7 nucleotides line up with TRBD1. The V gene end was trimmed by 5 bases and the J gene end by 4 bases; junction bases not matched to a gene: 4. Germline V lookup: CDR1 SGHTA, CDR2 FQGNSA. The CDR3 consists of 13 residues. In nucleotides, the CDR3 is TGTGCCAGCAGCCTAGGGACAGTAGAGACCCAGTACTTC. Protein sequence: CASSLGTVETQYF.

Ten or more counts support this clonotype. This sequence joins TRBV20-1 and TRBJ1-6; D call uncertain. This CDR3 contains 13 residues. Germline CDR1 reads DFQATT; CDR2 reads SNEGSKA (reference sequence). Deletions cut 3 bases from V and 7 bases from J, with 10 bases between. DNA for the CDR3: TGCAGTGCTAGCCCCATGAACAATTCACCCCTCCACTTT. Protein product: CSASPMNNSPLHF.

At least ten counts were recorded for this clonotype. The chain is built from TRBV2 and TRBJ2-3, with D maybe TRBD2 (5 bases). Trimming left V 7 bases short and J 6 bases short, with 32 bases between. This CDR3 comprises 19 residues. The germline V gene has CDR1 SNHLY and CDR2 FYNNEI. The CDR3 sequence: CASTLGFFILDLTGDTQYF. For the CDR3, the DNA is TGTGCCAGCACCCTGGGCTTCTTTATACTTGACTTGACGGGGGATACGCAGTATTTT. The variable domain in full, with the rest retrieved from reference TRBV2 and TRBJ2-3, is EPEVTQTPSHQVTQMGQEVILRCVPISNHLYFYWYRQILGQKVEFLVSFYNNEISEKSEIFDDQFSVERPDGSNFTLKIRSTKLEDSAMYFCASTLGFFILDLTGDTQYFGPGTRLTVL.

There are a few counts of this clonotype. This chain links TRBV14 with TRBJ2-6, with D possibly TRBD1 on 6 matching bases. Trimming left V 2 bases short and J 4 bases short, with 18 bases between. Germline CDR1 is SGHDN and CDR2 is FVKESK. The CDR3 loop spans 18 amino acids. CDR3 amino acids: CASSQTGQPFVGANVLTF. CDR3 nucleotides: TGTGCCAGCAGCCAAACAGGGCAGCCTTTTGTGGGGGCCAACGTCCTGACTTTC.

This clonotype was seen at least ten times. The V and J genes are TRBV7-2 and TRBJ2-1, with D hard to call. The length of the CDR3 is 15 residues. Germline V gives CDR1 SGHTA, CDR2 FQGNSA. V dropped 6 bases and J dropped 5 bases, with 17 bases sitting between them. Written as DNA, the CDR3 is TGTGCCAGCAGTCAGAGAACGACCCTCAACAATGAGCAGTTCTTC. Translating gives CASSQRTTLNNEQFF. The complete variable domain, with remaining parts taken from reference TRBV7-2 and TRBJ2-1, reads GAGVSQSPSNKVTEKGKDVELRCDPISGHTALYWYRQSLGQGLEFLIYFQGNSAPDKSGLPSDRFSAERTGGSVSTLTIQRTQQEDSAVYLCASSQRTTLNNEQFFGPGTRLTVL.

This clonotype was observed at least ten times. J is TRBJ2-2 and V is TRBV9; a weak D match, TRBD1 (5 bases). CDR3 length equals 14 residues. Germline-derived CDR1 and CDR2 are SGDLS and YYNGEE. V dropped 2 bases and J dropped 4 bases, with 9 bases sitting between them. The CDR3 DNA follows: TGTGCCAGCAGCGTCTCCAGGGTCACCGGGGAGCTGTTTTTT. It translates to CASSVSRVTGELFF.

This clonotype was seen ten or more times. The chain combines TRBV7-7 with TRBJ1-1; no reliable D call. V lost 1 base to trimming and J lost 1 base, with 4 bases between them. The CDR3 extends over 13 amino acids. Looked up from germline, CDR1 is SSHAT and CDR2 is FNYEAQ (reference sequence). CDR3 residues: CASSLESNTEAFF. CDR3 sequence (DNA): TGTGCCAGCAGCTTAGAGTCGAACACTGAAGCTTTCTTT.

This clonotype showed up many times. The chain recombines TRBV27 with TRBJ1-5; the D gene is possibly TRBD1 (5 bases). The CDR3 consists of 15 residues. V was shortened by 0 bases and J by 5 bases, with 11 bases between the two germline ends. In germline, CDR1 is MNHEY, CDR2 SMNVEV (reference sequence). The CDR3 DNA reads as TGTGCCAGCAGTTTATCTTCAGGGATTTATCAGCCCCAGCATTTT. Its translation is CASSLSSGIYQPQHF.

This clonotype showed up many times. The chain employs TRBV6-2 or TRBV6-3 and TRBJ2-7; 13 nucleotides match TRBD2. Germline CDR1 is MNHEY and CDR2 is SVGEGT. This CDR3 has 13 amino acids. V lost 10 bases and J lost 2; bases outside the gene matches: 2. The CDR3 protein is CAIGTSGTYEQYF. The CDR3 coding sequence is TGTGCCATAGGGACTAGCGGGACCTACGAGCAGTACTTC.

This clonotype came up many times. V usage is TRBV12-3 or TRBV12-4 and J usage is TRBJ2-1, with 8 bases fitting TRBD1. After removal of 5 bases from V and 8 bases from J, the junction contained 8 bases not matched to a gene. This CDR3 has 14 residues. CDR3: CASSAGGQGHEQFF. The CDR3 DNA sequence: TGTGCCAGCAGTGCCGGCGGACAGGGCCATGAGCAGTTCTTC.

The chain employs TRBV7-2 and TRBJ1-3; 8 nucleotides line up with TRBD1. This CDR3 region has 14 residues. Trimming removed 5 bases from V and 8 bases from J; junction bases left unmatched: 8. Germline V gene data show CDR1 as SGHTA and CDR2 as FQGNSA. The CDR3 coding sequence is TGTGCCAGCAGCGGGGACAGGCCGGGGCACACCATATATTTT. Protein sequence: CASSGDRPGHTIYF.

This clonotype was seen ten or more times. The V gene is TRBV6-2 or TRBV6-3, the J gene TRBJ2-3; 10 positions match TRBD1. Germline V CDR1 and CDR2: MNHEY, SVGEGT. The CDR3 sequence is 16 residues long. V lost 6 bases, J lost 3 bases, and 9 bases stayed unmatched. The CDR3 spells CASSSFGTGATDTQYF. The CDR3 region has the DNA TGTGCCAGCAGCTCTTTTGGGACAGGGGCTACAGATACGCAGTATTTT.

This clonotype was seen many times. This chain links TRBV9 with TRBJ2-3; 7 bases are shared with TRBD2. The CDR3 covers 16 residues. The ends lost 4 bases at V and 3 bases at J; junction bases unmatched: 11. Germline assignment: CDR1 SGDLS and CDR2 YYNGEE. In DNA, the CDR3 is TGTGCCAGCAGCCCAGGAGGACTAGGAAGAACAGATACGCAGTATTTT. This codes for CASSPGGLGRTDTQYF.

The table lists this clonotype with many counts. J is TRBJ1-2 and V is TRBV4-2, with 8 bases aligning to TRBD1. Germline V CDR1 and CDR2: LGHNA, YNFKEQ. After removal of 1 base from V and 5 bases from J, the junction contained 12 bases not matched to a gene. This CDR3 spans 17 amino acids. The chain's CDR3 is CASSQGAFSQGAYGYTF. CDR3 nucleotides: TGTGCCAGCAGCCAAGGGGCATTCAGCCAGGGGGCGTATGGCTACACCTTC.

This clonotype was detected ten times or more. This CDR3 is CASSLQGVPGANVLTF. CDR3 nucleotides: TGTGCCAGCAGTCTACAGGGAGTCCCTGGGGCCAACGTCCTGACTTTC. This chain connects TRBV3-1 to TRBJ2-6; the D gene is possibly TRBD1 (6 bases). V lost 6 bases to trimming and J lost 2 bases, with 14 bases between them. This CDR3 region has 16 residues. Germline-derived CDR1 and CDR2 are LGHDT and YNNKEL (reference sequence).

This clonotype was seen repeatedly, ten times or more. The chain is built from TRBV7-2 and TRBJ1-2; unclear D gene. This CDR3 has 16 amino acids. Trimming pared 2 bases from V and 1 base from J, leaving 14 bases between. Germline lookup yields CDR1 SGHTA and CDR2 FQGNSA. In DNA form, the CDR3 reads TGTGCCAGCAGCTTAAAGGTGTCAGAAGTTAACTATGGCTACACCTTC. Amino acids: CASSLKVSEVNYGYTF.

This clonotype has a count of ten or more. The rearrangement links TRBV11-1 to TRBJ2-7; 12 bases are shared with TRBD2. The CDR3 covers 18 residues. Germline V lookup: CDR1 SGHAT, CDR2 FQDESV (reference sequence). V shed 5 bases and J 5 bases; nucleotides not matched to a gene: 16. CDR3 in amino acids: CASSPKVLAGGFYNEQYF. The CDR3 nucleotides are TGTGCCAGCAGCCCTAAGGTACTAGCGGGAGGCTTTTATAACGAGCAGTACTTC.

This clonotype was counted many times. The chain links TRBV6-2 or TRBV6-3 to TRBJ1-3; D perhaps matches TRBD1 (6 bases). CDR1 MNHEY and CDR2 SVGEGT come from the germline V gene. This CDR3 comprises 16 residues. With 5 bases removed from V and 0 bases from J, the gap between germline ends came to 14 bases. The CDR3 DNA is TGTGCCAGCAGTCCCAGGACAGCAAGCTCTGGAAACACCATATATTTT. Its protein is CASSPRTASSGNTIYF.

This clonotype has a count of ten or more. The chain links TRBV5-5 to TRBJ2-1; D unresolved. The CDR3 extends over 15 amino acids. The V gene lost 4 bases and the J gene lost 4 bases, with 15 bases spanning the gap. Per the germline V gene, CDR1 is SGHKS and CDR2 is YYEKEE (reference sequence). The CDR3 region is CASSHSGSSYNEQFF. CDR3 in DNA: TGTGCCAGCAGCCACTCAGGTTCCTCTTACAATGAGCAGTTCTTC. Full variable domain (outside the CDR3, taken from reference TRBV5-5 and TRBJ2-1): DAGVTQSPTHLIKTRGQQVTLRCSPISGHKSVSWYQQVLGQGPQFIFQYYEKEERGRGNFPDRFSARQFPNYSSELNVNALLLGDSALYLCASSHSGSSYNEQFFGPGTRLTVL.

This clonotype occurred a few times. This rearrangement joins TRBV4-3 to TRBJ2-3; maybe TRBD2 (6 bases). The CDR3 consists of 16 residues. With 1 base removed from V and 2 bases from J, the gap between germline ends came to 13 bases. Germline V CDR1 and CDR2: LGHNA, YSLEER. The DNA for the CDR3 is TGCGCCAGCAGCCAAGGGGTCGGCGGGAACACAGATACGCAGTATTTT. Translation: CASSQGVGGNTDTQYF.